The following is a T cell receptor (beta chain) sequence with its context. Generated by immunoSEQ multiplex PCR, the TCRdb table keeps only in-frame clones and is missing some. This table holds over a million clones, roughly 96% found once. These data originate in a study of shared clonotypes between healthy human individuals. Trimming removed 2 bases at V and 3 bases at J, with 10 bases between. Germline lookup yields CDR1 SGHRS and CDR2 YFSETQ. The CDR3 is 14 amino acids. Sequencing was carried out using naive CD4+ T cells sorted from blood. The subset: CD45RA+ positively selected. The V gene is TRBV5-1, the J gene TRBJ2-3, with D perhaps assigned TRBD1 or TRBD2 (5 bases each). This sequence originates from a man under 40 in good health. Here the CDR3 reads CASSFGAVTDTQYF. DNA for the CDR3: TGCGCCAGCAGCTTCGGGGCCGTAACAGATACGCAGTATTTT.